This T cell receptor beta chain was recovered during a study of CD8 T cells in Susac syndrome. RNA totalling roughly 0.45 to 1 ug underwent reverse transcription with random hexamers. Amplification of TCR beta CDR3 spanned 54 Vbeta and 13 Jbeta via immunoSEQ multiplex PCR. A single record per CDR3 protein comes from TCRdb applying MiXCR to the immunoSEQ multiplex PCR reads. The table has around 140,000 distinct CDR3 sequences, 75% to 90% seen once. Treatment-naive patients with stable or active relapsing-remitting disease served as multiple sclerosis controls. TEMRA cells were FACS-enriched, with CD8+ and CD4+ T cells isolated negatively. The CDR3 length is 15 residues. The ends lost 3 bases at V and 0 bases at J; junction bases unmatched: 5. The germline V gene has CDR1 SGHRS and CDR2 YFSETQ.

The V call is TRBV5-1, the J call TRBJ1-1; TRBD1 matches 7 bases. Sequenced sample: CD8+ T cells from PBMCs. This receptor was identified in a human donor with multiple sclerosis. The CDR3 loop reads CASSSKQGLNTEAFF. CDR3 in DNA: TGCGCCAGCAGCTCCAAACAGGGGCTGAACACTGAAGCTTTCTTT.